This T cell receptor beta chain was found in a study of cytomegalovirus exposure and HLA in healthy donors. Overall study findings and caveats: Within a later analysis, the majority of CMV-associated TCR beta chains appeared HLA-restricted. TCR beta V segments were, for the most part, productive about 90% or about 30% of the time in an earlier analysis. Researchers counted over 150 TCR beta chains as cytomegalovirus-associated. Highly shared sequence variants in one cluster were likely a sequencing artifact.

A remark on this clone: Its antigen is unidentified.

Primers: 60 Vbeta forward and 13 Jbeta reverse. The protocol was immunoSEQ multiplex PCR, while the TCRdb copy is restricted to in-frame clones and leaves out a portion. Seen here are approximately 200,000 clones, about 84% observed once, and the top ten hold 1% to 1.5%. The sequencing input was PBMCs. The sequence derives from a human donor in good health.

The DNA of the CDR3 is TGTGCTAGTGGTTTGGCGGTAGCGGGAGCGGCCACAGATACGCAGTATTTT. It yields the protein CASGLAVAGAATDTQYF. V is TRBV12-5 and J is TRBJ2-3, with 9 bases aligning to TRBD2. From germline, CDR1 is LGHNT and CDR2 FRNRAP. V gave up 1 base and J gave up 2 bases; unmatched junction bases: 7. The CDR3 length is 17 residues.